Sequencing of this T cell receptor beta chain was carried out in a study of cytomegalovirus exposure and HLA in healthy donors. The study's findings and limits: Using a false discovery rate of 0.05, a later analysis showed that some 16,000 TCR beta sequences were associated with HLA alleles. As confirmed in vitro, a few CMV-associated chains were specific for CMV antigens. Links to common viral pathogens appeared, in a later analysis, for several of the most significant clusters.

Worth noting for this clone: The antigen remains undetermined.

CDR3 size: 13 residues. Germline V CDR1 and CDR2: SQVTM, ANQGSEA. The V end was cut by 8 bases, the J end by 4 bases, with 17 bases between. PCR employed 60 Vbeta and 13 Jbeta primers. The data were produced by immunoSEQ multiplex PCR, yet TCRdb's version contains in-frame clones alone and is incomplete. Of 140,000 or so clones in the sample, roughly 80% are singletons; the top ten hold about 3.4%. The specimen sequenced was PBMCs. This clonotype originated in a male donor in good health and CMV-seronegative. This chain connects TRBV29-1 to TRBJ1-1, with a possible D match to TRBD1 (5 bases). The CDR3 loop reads CSPFPGQGTEAFF. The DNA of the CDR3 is TGCAGCCCTTTCCCGGGCCAGGGCACTGAAGCTTTCTTT.